This T cell receptor beta chain was identified during a study of control samples from healthy donors and cancer patients. The CDR3 is 14 residues long. Germline assignment: CDR1 SEHNR and CDR2 FQNEAQ (reference sequence). The V and J ends lost 1 base and 5 bases respectively, with 10 bases between them. Sequenced by immunoSEQ multiplex PCR; TCRdb stores in-frame clones only, minus some. The repertoire holds 70,000 to 90,000 clones, with approximately 94% as singletons. This chain joins TRBV7-9 and TRBJ2-3, with unresolved D. The sequenced material came from blood. The sequence was collected from a woman younger than 30 in good health. CDR3 residues: CASSLGSVGDTQYF. CDR3 in DNA: TGTGCCAGCAGCTTAGGGTCAGTGGGAGATACGCAGTATTTT. Full variable domain (outside the CDR3, taken from reference TRBV7-9 and TRBJ2-3): DTGVSQNPRHKITKRGQNVTFRCDPISEHNRLYWYRQTLGQGPEFLTYFQNEAQLEKSRLLSDRFSAERPKGSFSTLEIQRTEQGDSAMYLCASSLGSVGDTQYFGPGTRLTVL.